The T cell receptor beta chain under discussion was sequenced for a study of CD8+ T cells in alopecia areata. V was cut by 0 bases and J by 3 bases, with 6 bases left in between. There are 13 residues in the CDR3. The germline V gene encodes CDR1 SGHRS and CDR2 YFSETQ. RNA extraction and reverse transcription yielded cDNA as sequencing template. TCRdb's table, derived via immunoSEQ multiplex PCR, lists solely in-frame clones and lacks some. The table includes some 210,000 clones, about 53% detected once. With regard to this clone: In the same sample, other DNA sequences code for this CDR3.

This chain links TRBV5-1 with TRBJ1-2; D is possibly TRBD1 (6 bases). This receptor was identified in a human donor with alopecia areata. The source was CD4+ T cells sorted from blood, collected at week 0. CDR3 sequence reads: CASSLEGDYGYTF. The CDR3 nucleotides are TGCGCCAGCAGCTTGGAGGGGGACTATGGCTACACCTTC.